This T cell receptor (beta chain) was profiled in a study of cytomegalovirus exposure and HLA in healthy donors. From germline, CDR1 is PRHDT and CDR2 FYEKMQ (reference sequence). CDR3 size: 15 residues. Unmatched junction bases numbered 11, after V lost 5 bases and J lost 4 bases. Points from the study as a whole: Published work reported that the classifier diagnosed cytomegalovirus status with high specificity and sensitivity. Overall, about 160 TCR beta chains were annotated as cytomegalovirus-associated. The dataset shows that most TCR sequences were rare, while some public TCRs occurred in many donors.

Measured with immunoSEQ multiplex PCR; TCRdb has only the in-frame clones, and not every one. The profile covers 120,000 or so clones, with roughly 89% appearing a single time and 1.5% to 2.5% taken by the ten largest. Comment on this clone: Its specificity is unknown.

This receptor was identified in a woman younger than 35 in good health and CMV-seronegative. V gene TRBV13 combines with J gene TRBJ2-7; 7 bases match TRBD1. Input material: PBMCs. CDR3 sequence: CASSKPRTGRYEQYF. The CDR3 bases are TGTGCCAGCAGCAAACCCCGGACAGGCCGATACGAGCAGTACTTC.